Listed here are 12 T cell receptor beta chains from one sample, sequenced in a study of T cell repertoires in cytomegalovirus infection. TCRdb re-analysed the reads in MiXCR, keeping a single row per CDR3 protein. Altogether over 450,000 distinct CDR3 sequences are present, about 10% being singletons, with the ten largest covering roughly a tenth. The sample comprised PBMCs. These receptors originate from a human donor in good health (CMV status not recorded). Some clones in this sample may be carry-over from other donors' samples.

This chain joins TRBV24-1 and TRBJ2-1; TRBD1 aligns across 7 bases. The V gene end was trimmed by 4 bases and the J gene end by 7 bases; junction bases not matched to a gene: 12. Germline values: CDR1 KGHDR, CDR2 SFDVKD. The CDR3 spans 16 residues. CDR3 in amino acids: CATSESGTVIGNEQFF. CDR3 DNA sequence: TGTGCCACCAGTGAGTCCGGGACAGTCATCGGGAATGAGCAGTTCTTC.

Ten or more counts support this clonotype. The gene calls are TRBV4-1 and TRBJ2-2; D perhaps matches TRBD2 (7 bases). V gave up 2 bases and J gave up 0 bases, with 19 bases separating them. The CDR3 length is 19 residues. Germline V gene data show CDR1 as MGHRA and CDR2 as YSYEKL. CDR3 bases: TGCGCCAGCAGCCAACATCCCCTGGGCGGGGGCGCGAACACCGGGGAGCTGTTTTTT. Residues: CASSQHPLGGGANTGELFF.

This clonotype was seen many times. This chain joins TRBV23-1 and TRBJ2-1; no clear D. TRBV23-1 belongs to the ORF category, with a function that is uncertain. V was pared by 0 bases and J by 5 bases, with 20 bases between. CDR3 length equals 18 residues. CDR3 residues: CASSQSEAGALEDNEQFF. DNA of the CDR3: TGCGCCAGCAGTCAATCTGAGGCAGGAGCTTTAGAGGACAATGAGCAGTTCTTC.

In this sample, this clonotype turned up many times. This rearrangement joins TRBV7-2 to TRBJ1-5, with D unresolved. Trimming took off 4 bases at V and 4 bases at J, with 8 bases between the two ends. This CDR3 comprises 13 residues. Germline V gene lookup returns CDR1 SGHTA and CDR2 FQGNSA. This chain's CDR3 is CASSSRRNQPQHF. The CDR3 coding sequence is TGTGCCAGCAGCTCCCGCCGGAATCAGCCCCAGCATTTT. Complete variable domain (other parts from reference TRBV7-2 and TRBJ1-5): GAGVSQSPSNKVTEKGKDVELRCDPISGHTALYWYRQSLGQGLEFLIYFQGNSAPDKSGLPSDRFSAERTGGSVSTLTIQRTQQEDSAVYLCASSSRRNQPQHFGDGTRLSIL.

The rearrangement uses TRBV6-5 and TRBJ2-5; TRBD1 agrees at 9 bases. The V gene end was trimmed by 0 bases and the J gene end by 4 bases; junction bases not matched to a gene: 6. This CDR3 contains 16 residues. Germline lookup yields CDR1 MNHEY and CDR2 SVGAGI. This chain's CDR3 is CASSYSTGGGGETQYF. The CDR3 DNA is TGTGCCAGCAGTTACTCAACAGGGGGCGGGGGAGAGACCCAGTACTTC.

A word on this clonotype: A much bigger clone sits one base away, suggesting this may be a read error. The chain is built from TRBV4-3 and TRBJ1-3; D unresolved. Trimming removed 4 bases at V and 0 bases at J, with 10 bases between. The CDR3 has 15 amino acids. CDR1 and CDR2 from the germline V gene are LGHNA and YSLEER. DNA for the CDR3: TGCGCCAGCAGCCGGGTCAGCTTCTCTGGAAACACCATATATTTT. It yields the protein CASSRVSFSGNTIYF.

In nucleotides, the CDR3 is TGCAGCGTTGGACTTCCCCTCGGAGAGACCCAGTACTTC. Its protein is CSVGLPLGETQYF. The chain links TRBV29-1 to TRBJ2-5; D is ambiguous. V was shortened by 4 bases and J by 4 bases, with 13 bases between the two germline ends. Looked up from germline, CDR1 is SQVTM and CDR2 is ANQGSEA. This CDR3 has 13 residues.

This clonotype appeared many times. Germline is not matched at one junction end, which may reflect a read error. The rearrangement joins TRBV20-1 to TRBJ2-1, with a tentative D call TRBD2 (5 bases). Looked up from germline, CDR1 is DFQATT and CDR2 is SNEGSKA (reference sequence). The CDR3 is 12 residues long. CDR3 loop: CSARALLDSGFF. For the CDR3, the DNA is TGCAGTGCCAGAGCCCTGCTGGACTCAGGGTTCTTC.

This clonotype was seen ten or more times. The rearrangement joins TRBV5-1 to TRBJ2-5; D possibly matches TRBD1 or TRBD2 (5 bases each). CDR1 and CDR2 from the germline V gene are SGHRS and YFSETQ. The CDR3 runs 13 residues. The ends were cut back, 1 base at V and 3 bases at J, with 7 bases in the middle. The CDR3 nucleotides read TGCGCCAGCAGCTTGCTGGGGGAAGAGACCCAGTACTTC. Translation: CASSLLGEETQYF.

At least ten counts were recorded for this clonotype. The chain recombines TRBV20-1 with TRBJ2-7; tentative D call: TRBD1 (5 bases). The germline V gene encodes CDR1 DFQATT and CDR2 SNEGSKA (reference sequence). The V end was cut by 3 bases, the J end by 1 base, with 10 bases between. The CDR3 has 13 amino acids. The CDR3 is CSASPRASYEQYF. DNA of the CDR3: TGCAGTGCTAGTCCCAGGGCGTCCTACGAGCAGTACTTC.

The chain joins TRBV3-1 to TRBJ1-1, with D uncertain. Trimming stripped 3 bases from V and 10 bases from J, with 15 bases between. The V gene's germline CDR1 is LGHDT and CDR2 YNNKEL (reference sequence). The CDR3 spans 13 residues. The CDR3 region has the DNA TGTGCCAGCAGCCATCGGACGGACGTGAGAGCTTTCTTT. It specifies CASSHRTDVRAFF.

The chain employs TRBV28 and TRBJ2-1, with D possibly being TRBD1 (6 bases). The CDR3 is 18 residues long. V was pared by 3 bases and J by 1 base, with 19 bases between. Looked up from germline, CDR1 is MDHEN and CDR2 is SYDVKM. The CDR3 loop reads CASSLLELGAGSYNEQFF. In DNA, the CDR3 is TGTGCCAGCAGTTTGTTAGAGTTGGGGGCCGGGTCCTACAATGAGCAGTTCTTC.